Listed below are T cell receptor beta chains from one sample, sequenced in a study of T cells in Graves' hyperthyroidism and ophthalmopathy. TCRdb re-analysed the multiplex PCR reads in MiXCR, keeping a single row per CDR3 protein. This repertoire shows 350,000 to 400,000 distinct CDR3 sequences, under 20% found once; its top ten account for around 3.6%. The source material was blood. Receptors originate from a woman aged 18-29 years with Graves' hyperthyroidism. Both conserved end residues are part of each CDR3.

14,TRBV12-3/TRBV12-4,TRBJ2-2,CASSLTGGHGELFF
13,TRBV12-3/TRBV12-4,TRBJ1-2,CASCRDSNYGYTF
14,TRBV27,TRBJ1-2,CASSLSGAGYGYTF
18,TRBV5-1,TRBJ1-5,CASSPVMRGLIDNQPQHF
16,TRBV19,TRBJ2-2,CASSMMYLTNTGELFF
18,TRBV14,TRBJ1-3,CASSQDPIPGARGNTIYF
12,TRBV3-1,TRBJ2-7,CASSQEQYEQYF
13,TRBV12-3/TRBV12-4,TRBJ2-2,CASSLHFARELFF
15,TRBV6-2/TRBV6-3,TRBJ1-2,CASSAHRELNYGYTF
16,TRBV3-1,TRBJ2-7,CASSQKSGQGYYEQYF
13,TRBV12-3/TRBV12-4,TRBJ2-7,CASSRRINYEQYF
14,TRBV6-1,TRBJ1-1,CASSVVRDNTEAFF
15,TRBV5-4,TRBJ2-7,CASSLEPGQGYEQYF
14,TRBV4-1,TRBJ1-2,CASSHAAEVHGYTF
15,TRBV15,TRBJ1-5,CATSREGGKGQPQHF
14,TRBV5-1,TRBJ2-7,CASSIGGRTYEQYF
14,TRBV6-1,TRBJ1-2,CASSEDRAAGGYTF
15,TRBV27,TRBJ1-3,CASSSTGASGNTIYF
14,TRBV5-8,TRBJ2-4,CASTLPLAKNIQYF
13,TRBV28,TRBJ1-1,CASSLGGEAEAFF
14,TRBV12-3/TRBV12-4,TRBJ1-5,CASSLITGNQPQHF
16,TRBV12-3/TRBV12-4,TRBJ2-7,CASSLSTSGGAYEQYF
14,TRBV5-1,TRBJ2-5,CASSLATGLETQYF
13,TRBV12-3/TRBV12-4,TRBJ1-1,CASRGVGGTDAFF
11,TRBV6-1,TRBJ1-2,CATGTDYGYTF
16,TRBV4-1,TRBJ1-3,CASKSWMGDLRNTIYF
15,TRBV15,TRBJ2-5,CATSRDLLGEETQYF
16,TRBV11-2,TRBJ2-7,CASSRRNRGPTYEQYF
12,TRBV6-1,TRBJ1-5,CASSDRTSPQHF
17,TRBV11-1,TRBJ2-3,CASSQAKAGLSTDTQYF
18,TRBV3-1,TRBJ1-1,CASSQGKLGTVLNTEAFF
15,TRBV11-1,TRBJ1-2,CASSFNTGLGGGYTF
14,TRBV15,TRBJ2-5,CATSSGAYIETQYF
14,TRBV6-1,TRBJ2-5,CATNKNGPGETQYF
11,TRBV18,TRBJ2-7,CASRAYYEQYF
14,TRBV12-3/TRBV12-4,TRBJ1-1,CASRPGRRYTEAFF
16,TRBV5-1,TRBJ1-1,CASSLGAGTENTEAFF
14,TRBV6-1,TRBJ1-2,CASSPLNLGNGYTF
10,TRBV6-1,TRBJ1-1,CASRRETTFF
14,TRBV6-5,TRBJ1-3,CASSYARSGNTIYF
14,TRBV20-1,TRBJ2-4,CSALPSEAKNIQYF
14,TRBV11-2,TRBJ2-5,CASSLVPGQETQYF
17,TRBV11-1,TRBJ2-5,CASSFPTVGTVSETQYF
14,TRBV20-1,TRBJ1-2,CSARDARGVYGYTF
14,TRBV4-1,TRBJ1-5,CASSRGLGNQPQHF
14,TRBV7-2,TRBJ2-7,CASSLQGEYYEQYF
13,TRBV12-3/TRBV12-4,TRBJ2-5,CASSATGLETQYF
14,TRBV5-1,TRBJ1-6,CASSEGLLYSPLHF
13,TRBV20-1,TRBJ1-2,CSEAGQTDYGYTF
15,TRBV28,TRBJ1-1,CASTSLLGQNTEAFF
14,TRBV28,TRBJ2-7,CASSFSAGAYEQYF
16,TRBV2,TRBJ2-5,CASSERASGGSLTQYF
14,TRBV19,TRBJ1-1,CASSIRGFMTEAFF
17,TRBV6-4,TRBJ2-7,CASSPGTSGGLSYEQYF